Following are 9 T cell receptor beta chains from one sample sequenced in a study of PD-1 blockade in mismatch repair-deficient tumors. Here immunoSEQ multiplex PCR was the method, and the copy in TCRdb shows in-frame clones only, minus some. In the table there are some 120,000 clones, around 87% of which are singletons. The source was peripheral blood, collected 44 weeks after starting pembrolizumab. The origin of the receptors is an adult with mismatch repair-deficient cancer.

The chain uses TRBV6-5 and TRBJ2-5, with a weak D call TRBD1 (5 bases). The CDR3 totals 13 residues. Trimming removed 7 bases from V and 5 bases from J, with 14 bases in between. Looked up from germline, CDR1 is MNHEY and CDR2 is SVGAGI. CDR3 DNA: TGTGCCAGCACCTCAGGGCGGATGGAGACCCAGTACTTC. It specifies CASTSGRMETQYF.

A note on this clone: Other DNA sequences in the same sample also yield this CDR3. The V gene is TRBV4-1, the J gene TRBJ2-3; 9 positions agree with TRBD2. V lost 0 bases, J lost 5 bases, and 6 bases stayed unmatched. This CDR3 contains 16 residues. Germline V CDR1 and CDR2: MGHRA, YSYEKL. The CDR3 protein is CASSQEAGGPGDTQYF. CDR3 nucleotides: TGCGCCAGCAGCCAAGAGGCGGGAGGGCCAGGAGATACGCAGTATTTT.

This clone was detected a few times. This sequence joins TRBV16 and TRBJ2-7; D possibly corresponds to TRBD1 (5 bases). CDR1 and CDR2 from the germline V gene are KGHSY and FQNENV. Trimming took 0 bases from V and 3 from J, leaving 6 bases between them. CDR3 length equals 13 residues. The CDR3 sequence is CASSQSGHYEQYF. The CDR3 DNA reads as TGTGCCAGCAGCCAATCCGGACACTACGAGCAGTACTTC. Full variable domain (missing parts from reference TRBV16 and TRBJ2-7): GEEVAQTPKHLVRGEGQKAKLYCAPIKGHSYVFWYQQVLKNEFKFLISFQNENVFDETGMPKERFSAKCLPNSPCSLEIQATKLEDSAVYFCASSQSGHYEQYFGPGTRLTVT.

The chain uses TRBV29-1 and TRBJ2-7; unclear D gene. The V and J ends lost 0 bases and 7 bases respectively, with 7 bases between them. Germline CDR1 is SQVTM and CDR2 is ANQGSEA. CDR3 length: 11 amino acids. The CDR3 loop is CSVEDPPEQYF. The CDR3 DNA is TGCAGCGTTGAAGATCCCCCGGAGCAGTACTTC.

The chain recombines TRBV2 with TRBJ1-1; D is unresolved. The V end was cut by 7 bases, the J end by 0 bases, with 15 bases between. The CDR3 is 15 residues long. Germline CDR1 is SNHLY and CDR2 is FYNNEI. The CDR3, as DNA: TGTGCCAGCAATGCAGCCACTTCACTGAACACTGAAGCTTTCTTT. Translating it yields CASNAATSLNTEAFF.

The chain employs TRBV27 and TRBJ2-3; D is ambiguous. Per germline, CDR1 MNHEY and CDR2 SMNVEV (reference sequence). The CDR3 is 14 residues long. The V end lost 1 base, the J end lost 5 bases, and 10 bases lay between the germline ends. Written as DNA, the CDR3 is TGTGCCAGCAGTTTATTTCCAGCAGGAGATACGCAGTATTTT. Translated: CASSLFPAGDTQYF.

This chain links TRBV18 with TRBJ2-3, with D perhaps TRBD1 (6 bases). This CDR3 region has 15 residues. The V end lost 0 bases, the J end lost 2 bases, and 9 bases lay between the germline ends. The germline gives CDR1 KGHSH, CDR2 LQKENI. CDR3 in DNA: TGTGCCAGCTCACCACCGCAGGGGAACACAGATACGCAGTATTTT. Translation: CASSPPQGNTDTQYF.

This clone was seen once. The rearrangement uses TRBV30 and TRBJ2-5; the D gene is possibly TRBD2 (6 bases). The V gene lost 3 bases and the J gene lost 4 bases, with 12 bases spanning the gap. The CDR3 has 13 residues. Germline V gene data show CDR1 as GTSNPN and CDR2 as SVGIG (reference sequence). The CDR3: CAWSGGERETQYF. CDR3 in DNA: TGTGCCTGGAGCGGGGGAGAGCGAGAGACCCAGTACTTC.

The rearrangement links TRBV28 to TRBJ2-7, with D hard to call. Germline V gene data show CDR1 as MDHEN and CDR2 as SYDVKM. The CDR3 sequence is 11 residues long. The ends were cut back, 6 bases at V and 2 bases at J, with 5 bases in the middle. In DNA form, the CDR3 reads TGTGCCAGCAGCCGACCCTACGAGCAGTACTTC. Translation: CASSRPYEQYF.